Reported below is one T cell receptor beta chain. CDR1 is MNHEY and CDR2 is SVGAGI in the germline V gene. With 6 bases clipped from V and 6 bases from J, the junction kept 5 bases outside the gene matches. The CDR3 loop spans 14 amino acids. CD45RO negativity and positive selection for CCR7 defined naive CD8 cells, a population that excluded terminally differentiated effector memory CD45RA+ cells. The data stem from a study of shared clonotypes between healthy human individuals. The assay was immunoSEQ multiplex PCR, and TCRdb's table has in-frame clones only and misses some. This table has about 600,000 clones, 98% appearing once.

The sequence was collected from a man aged 25 to 40 in good health. The source material was naive CD8+ T cells sorted from blood. V and J are TRBV6-5 and TRBJ2-7; 13 nucleotides match TRBD2. CDR3 amino acids: CASSPRLAGGEQYF. The CDR3 region has the DNA TGTGCCAGCAGCCCGAGACTAGCGGGAGGCGAGCAGTACTTC.